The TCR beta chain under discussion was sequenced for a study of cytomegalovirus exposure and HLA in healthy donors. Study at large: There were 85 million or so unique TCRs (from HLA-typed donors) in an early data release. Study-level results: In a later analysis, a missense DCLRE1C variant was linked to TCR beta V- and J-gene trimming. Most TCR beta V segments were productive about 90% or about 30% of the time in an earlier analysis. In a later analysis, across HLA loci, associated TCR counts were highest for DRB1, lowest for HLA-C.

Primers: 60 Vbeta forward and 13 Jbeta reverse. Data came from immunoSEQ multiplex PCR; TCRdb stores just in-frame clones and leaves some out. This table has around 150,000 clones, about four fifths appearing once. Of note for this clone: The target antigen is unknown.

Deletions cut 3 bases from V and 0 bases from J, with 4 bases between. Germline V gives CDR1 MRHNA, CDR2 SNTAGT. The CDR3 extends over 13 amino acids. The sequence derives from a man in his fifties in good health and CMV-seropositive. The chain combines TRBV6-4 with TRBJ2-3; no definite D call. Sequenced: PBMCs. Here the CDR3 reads CASSEQSTDTQYF. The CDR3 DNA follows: TGTGCCAGCAGTGAACAGAGCACAGATACGCAGTATTTT.